This TCR beta chain was profiled in a study of cytomegalovirus exposure and HLA in healthy donors. Study results and limitations: Within an earlier analysis, most TCR beta V segments proved productive either about 90% or about 30% of the time.

Losses at the gene ends were 3 bases for V and 7 bases for J; bases not matched to a gene: 5. Per the germline V gene, CDR1 is MRHNA and CDR2 is SNTAGT. This CDR3 spans 15 amino acids. Primers for the PCR totalled 60 Vbeta and 13 Jbeta. Using immunoSEQ multiplex PCR, the repertoire was profiled, and TCRdb retains in-frame clones only, with some absent. There are about 160,000 clones in the sample; approximately 80% occur only once, and roughly 4.8% lies in the top ten. This clone has just a few counts. Its matching antigen is unknown. This clonotype was obtained from a woman aged 45-59 years in good health and CMV-seropositive. The rearrangement uses TRBV6-4 and TRBJ2-1, with 11 nucleotides matching TRBD1. The material sequenced was PBMCs. The DNA for the CDR3 is TGTGCCAGCAGTGATCGGACAGGGGGCTTTAATGAGCAGTTCTTC. Translating it yields CASSDRTGGFNEQFF.